Here is one T cell receptor (beta chain) with its context. Per the original data handling: For nucleated cells, counts were estimated from reference gene primer amplification. TCRdb keeps only in-frame clones here, not all; method: immunoSEQ multiplex PCR. The V and J calls and clone size are taken from that table; D and trimming were inferred from the DNA. Of about 140,000 clones listed, around 80% are singletons. The CDR3 loop spans 15 amino acids. Germline V gene sequence: CDR1 MDHEN, CDR2 SYDVKM. Trimming shortened V by 4 bases and J by 4 bases, and 16 bases separated the two germline ends. These data come from a study of blood T cell repertoires in COVID-19. Study overall: From the United States, Italy and Spain came samples of acute and convalescent COVID-19.

This chain links TRBV28 with TRBJ1-2; D perhaps matches TRBD1 (5 bases). The sequence came from a man between 60 and 75 years old with acute or convalescent COVID-19. The sample comprised peripheral blood. CDR3 region: CASSSNGRGAYGYTF. For the CDR3, the DNA is TGTGCCAGCAGTTCAAACGGGAGGGGCGCCTATGGCTACACCTTC.